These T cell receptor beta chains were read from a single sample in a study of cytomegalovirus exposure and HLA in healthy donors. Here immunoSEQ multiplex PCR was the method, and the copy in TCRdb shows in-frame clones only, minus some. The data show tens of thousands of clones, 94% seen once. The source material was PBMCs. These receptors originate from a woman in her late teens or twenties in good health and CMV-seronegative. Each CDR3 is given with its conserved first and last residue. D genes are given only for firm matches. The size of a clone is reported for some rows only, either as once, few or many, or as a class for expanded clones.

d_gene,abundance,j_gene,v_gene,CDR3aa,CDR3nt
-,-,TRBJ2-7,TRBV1,CTSSQVPPTSRSSYEQYF,TGCACCAGCAGCCAAGTCCCCCCTACTAGCCGAAGCTCCTACGAGCAGTACTTC
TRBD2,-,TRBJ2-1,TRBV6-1,CASNLGVAGFDEQFF,TGTGCCAGCAACTTAGGTGTAGCGGGATTCGATGAGCAGTTCTTC
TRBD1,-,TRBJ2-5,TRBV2,CASSERTGRQTQYF,TGTGCCAGCAGTGAACGGACAGGGAGGCAGACCCAGTACTTC
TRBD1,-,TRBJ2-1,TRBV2,CASRADGDRLFF,TGTGCCAGCAGGGCGGACGGGGACAGGTTGTTCTTC
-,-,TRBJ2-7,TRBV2,CASRGARGGYYEQYF,TGTGCCAGCAGGGGGGCCCGGGGAGGGTACTACGAGCAGTACTTC
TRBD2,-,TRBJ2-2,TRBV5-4,CASSLSGRADGELFF,TGTGCCAGCAGCTTGTCCGGGAGGGCTGACGGGGAGCTGTTTTTT
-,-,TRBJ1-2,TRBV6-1,CASSESNEGGYGYTF,TGTGCCAGCAGTGAATCAAATGAGGGAGGCTATGGCTACACCTTC
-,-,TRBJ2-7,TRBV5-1,CASSLEGSGSYEQYF,TGCGCCAGCAGCTTGGAGGGCAGCGGCTCCTACGAGCAGTACTTC
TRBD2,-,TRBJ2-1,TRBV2,CASSEALAGNEQFF,TGTGCCAGCAGTGAGGCACTAGCGGGCAATGAGCAGTTCTTC
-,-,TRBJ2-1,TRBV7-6,CASSYYRSASSYNEQFF,TGTGCCAGCAGCTACTACAGGTCCGCCAGCTCCTACAATGAGCAGTTCTTC
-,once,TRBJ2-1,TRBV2,CASQPGWASYNEQFF,TGTGCCAGCCAGCCAGGGTGGGCATCCTACAATGAGCAGTTCTTC
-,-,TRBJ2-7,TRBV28,CASCDSYLYEQYF,TGTGCCAGCTGCGACAGTTACCTCTACGAGCAGTACTTC
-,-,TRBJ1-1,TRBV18,CASSPRRDTEAFF,TGTGCCAGCTCACCGCGTCGGGACACTGAAGCTTTCTTT
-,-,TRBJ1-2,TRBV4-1,CASSQEIAGANYGYTF,TGCGCCAGCAGCCAAGAAATTGCCGGAGCTAACTATGGCTACACCTTC
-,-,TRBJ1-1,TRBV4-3,CASSQERALNTEAFF,TGCGCCAGCAGCCAAGAACGAGCTTTGAACACTGAAGCTTTCTTT
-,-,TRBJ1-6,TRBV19,CASSILKAGEPPLHF,TGTGCCAGTAGTATTCTCAAGGCAGGGGAACCACCCCTCCACTTT
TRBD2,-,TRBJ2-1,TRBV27,CASSPGGPLHEQFF,TGTGCCAGCAGTCCGGGAGGGCCTCTCCATGAGCAGTTCTTC